This T cell receptor (beta chain) was sequenced during a study of cytomegalovirus exposure and HLA in healthy donors (dated by TCRdb to 2015 to 2018). Study-wide context: An earlier analysis of some 500 of the donors reported 250 to 350 Gb of sequence data and 117 million unique TCR beta sequences from some 180 million T cells. Among some 400 genotyped donors of the cohort, an average of about 240,000 unique TCR beta nucleotide sequences was sequenced per donor, of which approximately 19% were non-productive. All discovery cohort repertoires had been generated using a single sequencing platform. Typing coverage varied by locus: roughly 629-630 donors for A, B, C, DRB1 and DQB1; approximately 500 for DQA1; about 590 for DPA1; roughly 450 for DPB1. Roughly 5 DR-DQ haplotypes were handled as single units for association and clustering, since linkage in the cohort was strong. To decide whether each TCR beta V gene segment behaved as functional or pseudogenic, an earlier analysis of over 500 of the donors relied on high-throughput TCR beta sequencing. To predict cytomegalovirus infection status, the study combined high-throughput TCR immunosequencing, statistical association of individual TCRs with disease status, and machine learning. The study used immunosequencing to profile the T cell repertoires of several hundred subjects and linked those repertoires to cytomegalovirus serostatus. A later genetic analysis used genome-wide SNP genotypes for about 65% of the 666 donors, treating that subset as a discovery cohort. Rather than drawing on any new phenotypic data, the later analysis identified candidate immune exposures from TCR beta sequences and the way those sequences occurred across donors. HLA typing included class I and class II loci at four-digit resolution. A later analysis re-examined previously published TCR beta repertoires from about 670 donors and added high-resolution HLA genotyping to investigate patterns of TCR occurrence. Donor age, sex, ethnicity and CMV serostatus were collected together with the repertoire data. Along with the roughly 670-subject first cohort, a separate validation cohort of around 120 different subjects was used. Of the roughly 400 genotyped donors, roughly 80% fell in the genetic ancestry cluster associated with self-reported Caucasian donors. The study aimed to test whether signatures of past pathogen exposure could be identified by cataloging public T cell receptors. About 300 gigabases of sequencing data and tens of millions of unique TCR sequences were included in an early release covering over 600 HLA-typed donors.

Library construction relied on the immunoSEQ multiplex PCR assay. For the multiplex PCR, a mixture combining 60 forward primers for TCR Vbeta segments and 13 reverse primers for TCR Jbeta segments was used. Amplification of the CDR3 region of rearranged TCR beta genes was performed with a multiplex PCR assay on genomic DNA. On the Illumina HiSeq System, the amplified TCR beta libraries were sequenced as 87-base-pair reads. Regarding the original processing steps: A later analysis tallied 75 million to 95 million unique TCR beta chains across the approximately 670 repertoires, and about 12 million of those chains were shared by two or more donors. Raw reads were error-corrected and collapsed into unique sequences with a nearest-neighbor algorithm that merged closely related sequences to remove PCR and sequencing errors. V, D and J gene segments were assigned by aligning CDR3 sequences to IMGT reference sequences. For a sequence to be retained, a match of at least six nucleotides to both a V gene segment and a J gene segment was required. Rearrangements were classified as productive when the CDR3 lacked stop codons and remained in frame with V and J, and all other rearrangements were classified as non-productive. Following IMGT convention, CDR3 was defined as the stretch from the second conserved V-encoded cysteine to the conserved J-encoded phenylalanine. Sequences without an unambiguous match to a single V gene segment were excluded from the earlier analysis of 500 to 700 of the donors. In an earlier analysis of several hundred of the donors, V segments were called functional above 56.7% productive rearrangements and were called segregating when the between-donor standard deviation exceeded 5%. A statistical classification framework was built to diagnose cytomegalovirus status from the catalog of TCR beta chain sequences. In a later analysis, V and J genes were assigned by comparing TCR nucleotide sequences against IMGT/GENE-DB human TR gene sequences. Using the TCRdist pipeline, a later analysis assigned CDR3 sequences along with most-parsimonious VDJ recombination scenarios. In a later analysis, each TCR beta chain was defined by its CDR3 amino acid sequence together with its V-gene family, and reads lacking a unique V-gene family were excluded. In a later analysis, fewer than 600 highly shared, low-generation-probability nucleotide sequences were removed to address suspected cross-contamination and a sequencing artifact. In a later analysis, a clonal expansion index for each public chain was calculated from normalized within-repertoire ranks of inferred template counts. In a later analysis, generation probabilities were computed with a VDJ recombination model fitted to out-of-frame rearrangements, and the resulting probabilities were checked against IGoR. A later analysis scored TCR-TCR, TCR-HLA and TCR-CMV co-occurrence with hypergeometric tests, applying a repertoire-size bias correction to TCR pairs. False discovery rates were estimated in a later analysis by permuting HLA or CMV assignments 20 times. In a later analysis, co-occurring TCRs were grouped using DBSCAN, with TCRdist sequence similarity added in when clustering inside HLA-allele-positive subsets. For co-occurrence clustering, repertoires with fewer than 30,000 or more than 120,000 public chains were excluded, along with five repertoires with anomalous nucleotide sharing. Imported from immuneACCESS, the table was reduced by TCRdb to in-frame sequences with V and J called. These copies leave out some clones; in studies compared against another copy, an unresolved V gene accounts for under half, and the cause of the remainder is not known. The DNA gave D and trimming, while V, J and clone size come from that table. The sample includes about 160,000 clones, with about 80% observed a single time. Jointly, the top ten make up roughly 9.7% of the sample.

What the research found in general, with its limitations: According to a later analysis, parvovirus B19, influenza, CMV and Epstein-Barr virus appeared linked to several top co-occurrence clusters. An association between a missense DCLRE1C variant and V-gene and J-gene trimming of TCR beta chains was found in a later genetic analysis and replicated in an independent cohort. In an earlier analysis of some 540 of the donors, most TCR beta V segments appeared in productive rearrangements about 87% or about 30% of the time, broadly matching IMGT annotations. Because some donors lacked HLA typing at each locus, the association tests relied only on the typed subset. The study listed approximately 150 TCR beta chains as associated with cytomegalovirus. It was suggested by the authors that the approach could potentially be generalized to other disease states and immunological phenotypes. A group of highly shared sequence variants was considered likely to be a technical artifact of the sequencing pipeline. Because counts were too low, approximately 18 rarely observed V segments, including chromosome 9 orphons, were excluded from the earlier analysis of 587 of the donors. Only TCR beta chains were sequenced in this cohort, and the absence of alpha or paired-chain data limited detectable features. According to a later genetic analysis, donors in an Asian-associated ancestry cluster had fewer N-insertions in productive TCRs than the approximately 650-donor mean. According to a later analysis, TCR association rates differed among HLA loci, with DRB1 alleles showing the most associated TCRs and HLA-C alleles showing the fewest. A later analysis associated 16,951 TCR beta sequences with specific HLA alleles at a false discovery rate of 0.05. A further reported finding was that TCR beta sequences accurately predicted the HLA-A and HLA-B alleles for most subjects in the first cohort. Most TCR sequences were observed very rarely across donors, whereas some public TCRs were present in many individuals. Some IMGT-functional V segments, including TRBV6-2 and TRBV6-3, could not be distinguished by the 87-base-pair reads and were therefore excluded. A few of the identified cytomegalovirus-associated TCR beta chains were confirmed in vitro to be specific for cytomegalovirus antigens. In both the original and validation cohorts, the classifier was reported to diagnose cytomegalovirus status with high specificity and sensitivity. In a later analysis, HLA-associated TCR beta chains showed more clonal expansion and lower generation probabilities than non-associated chains that were equally common. Linkage disequilibrium might explain the correlated functional status among segregating V segments, but an unknown experimental factor could not be excluded. In a later analysis, most CMV-associated TCR beta chains were found to appear HLA-restricted, with HLA associations seemingly driven largely by CMV exposure. For the cohort, immune exposure information was limited to CMV serostatus. Strong co-occurrence of HLA alleles, especially DR and DQ, made assigning TCR associations to individual alleles difficult. Sequencing depth was assumed to be roughly uniform across donors in the presence/absence analyses, though that assumption may not hold.

A note on this clone: It lacks a known antigen. No base quality information exists; no much larger clone differs at one position.

From a lookup of the germline V gene, CDR1 and CDR2 are SGHTA and FQGNSA. From cysteine to phenylalanine, the CDR3 is 14 amino acids long. Of all the DNA, just the CDR3 is kept, 42 bases in frame from base 1. V loses 4 bases of germline sequence and J loses 3 bases, and the interval between the two ends is 12 bases. The cohort consisted of 650 to 850 healthy bone marrow donors. At the time of sampling, all cohort members were nominally healthy, though unrecorded immune exposures were likely present. The donor was CMV seropositive and was included in the group of 300 or so seropositive cohort members. A peripheral blood sample was provided by each donor, and peripheral blood mononuclear cells were used for TCR beta sequencing. The Qiagen DNeasy Blood Extraction Kit was used to extract genomic DNA from the blood cell samples.

The sequence derives from a man aged 18 to 29 in good health and CMV-seropositive. Recombination joined TRBV7-2 with TRBJ2-5; the D gene is perhaps TRBD2, on 5 matching bases. Specimen: PBMCs. The DNA is TGTGCCAGCAGCTCCTTAGCGCCTAAAGAGACCCAGTACTTC. The encoded protein is CASSSLAPKETQYF.